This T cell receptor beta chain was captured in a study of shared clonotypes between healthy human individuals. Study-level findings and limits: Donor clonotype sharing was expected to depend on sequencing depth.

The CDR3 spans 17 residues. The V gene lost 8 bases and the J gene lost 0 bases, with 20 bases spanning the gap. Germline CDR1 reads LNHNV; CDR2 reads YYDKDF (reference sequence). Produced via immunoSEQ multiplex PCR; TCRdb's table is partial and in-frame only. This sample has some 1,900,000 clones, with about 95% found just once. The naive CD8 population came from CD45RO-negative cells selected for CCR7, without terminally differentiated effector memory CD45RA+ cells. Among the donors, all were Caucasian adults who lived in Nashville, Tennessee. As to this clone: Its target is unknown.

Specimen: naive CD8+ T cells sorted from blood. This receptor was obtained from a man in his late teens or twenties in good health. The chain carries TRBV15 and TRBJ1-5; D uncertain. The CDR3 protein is CATRAELSGYSNQPQHF. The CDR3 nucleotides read TGTGCCACCCGAGCAGAGTTGTCCGGTTATAGCAATCAGCCCCAGCATTTT.